The 27 T cell receptor beta chains listed next were all sequenced from one sample in a study of T cells in Graves' hyperthyroidism and ophthalmopathy. RNA transcripts served as the template for amplifying TCR beta CDR3 regions. HTBI primers were used for first-round RT-PCR of the TCR CDR3. A single record per CDR3 protein comes from TCRdb applying MiXCR to the multiplex PCR reads. The table shows under 400,000 distinct CDR3 sequences, with about a sixth occurring only once. Sequencing was done on a sample of blood. These receptors all stem from a woman aged 35 to 49 with Graves' ophthalmopathy.

The chain employs TRBV2 and TRBJ1-2; the match to TRBD1 covers 9 bases. CDR3 length: 16 residues. Germline V CDR1 and CDR2: SNHLY, FYNNEI. The ends lost 9 bases at V and 0 bases at J; junction bases unmatched: 11. CDR3 in DNA: TGTGCCAGTTGTCGGGACAGGGCGGGGTCTAACTATGGCTACACCTTC. Residues: CASCRDRAGSNYGYTF.

This clonotype was observed at least ten times. This chain uses TRBV11-2 with TRBJ1-1, with D unclear. Germline V CDR1 and CDR2: SGHAT, FQNNGV. This CDR3 is built from 16 residues. V was pared by 5 bases and J by 4 bases, with 20 bases between. CDR3 nucleotides: TGTGCCAGCAGCCCAAATAGCGGACCCGGACGCACTGAAGCTTTCTTT. It codes for CASSPNSGPGRTEAFF.

V usage is TRBV5-1 and J usage is TRBJ2-7; 9 nucleotides match TRBD2. The CDR3 is 15 residues long. Germline CDR1 is SGHRS and CDR2 is YFSETQ. V lost 2 bases and J lost 3; bases outside the gene matches: 6. CDR3 sequence: CASSLAGGLFYEQYF. The CDR3 DNA reads TGCGCCAGCAGCTTAGCGGGAGGCCTTTTCTACGAGCAGTACTTC.

The sample holds many counts of this clonotype. V and J are TRBV6-5 and TRBJ2-1; 9 positions match TRBD2. J was trimmed by 3 bases and V by 7 bases; bases with no gene match: 7. Germline V gene data show CDR1 as MNHEY and CDR2 as SVGAGI. The CDR3 has 15 residues. The CDR3 DNA reads TGTGCCAGCATTCCTAGCGGGATATTCTACAATGAGCAGTTCTTC. Its protein is CASIPSGIFYNEQFF.

This sequence joins TRBV20-1 and TRBJ2-7, with 8 nucleotides matching TRBD2. Per the germline V gene, CDR1 is DFQATT and CDR2 is SNEGSKA (reference sequence). V shed 5 bases, J shed 1 base, and the junction held 10 bases outside the gene matches. The CDR3 is 15 amino acids. The DNA of the CDR3 is TGCAGTGCTCCGGAGACTAGCGTATCGTCCTACGAGCAGTACTTC. It translates to CSAPETSVSSYEQYF.

This clonotype has at least ten counts. This CDR3 reads CAWSVTRETNYGYTF. Written as DNA, the CDR3 is TGTGCCTGGAGTGTAACAAGGGAGACTAACTATGGCTACACCTTC. The chain combines TRBV30 with TRBJ1-2, with unresolved D. CDR1 is GTSNPN, CDR2 SVGIG, per germline (reference sequence). V shed 0 bases and J shed 0 bases, with 11 bases lying between them. CDR3 size: 15 residues.

This clonotype was seen many times. The gene calls are TRBV11-1 and TRBJ2-2; weak D call: TRBD1 (6 bases). The germline CDR1 and CDR2 sequences are SGHAT and FQDESV (reference sequence). This CDR3 comprises 14 residues. Between the trimmed V and J ends, which lost 5 bases and 7 bases, there was a span of 14 bases. The CDR3 protein is CASSPWGPSGELFF. The CDR3 coding sequence is TGTGCCAGCAGCCCGTGGGGGCCTAGCGGGGAGCTGTTTTTT.

This clonotype was counted a few times. This chain joins TRBV30 and TRBJ1-5, with TRBD1 as a possible D gene (5 bases). Germline V lookup: CDR1 GTSNPN, CDR2 SVGIG (reference sequence). The ends were cut back, 2 bases at V and 1 base at J, with 9 bases in the middle. The CDR3 totals 14 residues. The CDR3 protein is CAWSKDNSNQPQHF. As DNA, the CDR3 is TGTGCCTGGAGTAAGGACAACAGCAATCAGCCCCAGCATTTT.

Concerning this clonotype itself: A junction end diverges from the germline sequence, so it may reflect a read error. This chain links TRBV12-3 or TRBV12-4 with TRBJ2-5, with TRBD2 identical over 12 bases. This CDR3 has 15 amino acids. DNA for the CDR3: TGTGCCAGCGGTTTGACTAGCGGGAGTCGAGAGACCCAGTACTTC. The encoded protein is CASGLTSGSRETQYF.

The V and J genes are TRBV2 and TRBJ1-1; possibly TRBD1 for D (6 bases). Germline CDR1 and CDR2: SNHLY and FYNNEI. V lost 10 bases and J 1 base, leaving 16 bases between the germline ends. There are 14 residues in the CDR3. CDR3 coding DNA: TGTGCCACCACAGGGCCTGGGGCGAACACTGAAGCTTTCTTT. This sequence encodes CATTGPGANTEAFF. The full variable domain, in which reference TRBV2 and TRBJ1-1 provide the parts outside the CDR3, is EPEVTQTPSHQVTQMGQEVILRCVPISNHLYFYWYRQILGQKVEFLVSFYNNEISEKSEIFDDQFSVERPDGSNFTLKIRSTKLEDSAMYFCATTGPGANTEAFFGQGTRLTVV.

This clonotype came up many times. CDR3 sequence: CASKPGISNQPQHF. The CDR3, as DNA: TGTGCCAGCAAGCCAGGGATTAGCAATCAGCCCCAGCATTTT. The chain recombines TRBV6-1 with TRBJ1-5, with TRBD1 as a possible D gene (5 bases). Per the germline V gene, CDR1 is MNHNS and CDR2 is SASEGT. With 7 bases removed from V and 0 bases from J, the gap between germline ends came to 10 bases. The CDR3 totals 14 residues.

In its sample, this clonotype was seen many times. The V and J genes are TRBV12-5 and TRBJ1-2, with unresolved D. V was clipped by 4 bases and J by 5 bases, with 11 bases between them. This CDR3 has 13 residues. Germline CDR1 reads LGHNT; CDR2 reads FRNRAP. The CDR3 nucleotides are TGTGCTAGTGGTTCCCCCGGCCGGTATGGCTACACCTTC. This sequence encodes CASGSPGRYGYTF.

This clonotype was seen many times. The chain employs TRBV19 and TRBJ1-1, with D unresolved. Trimming took off 6 bases at V and 3 bases at J, with 14 bases between the two ends. Germline assignment: CDR1 LNHDA and CDR2 SQIVND (reference sequence). This CDR3 spans 14 amino acids. The CDR3 DNA sequence: TGTGCCAGTAGCAGCGACCTTCTCCACACTGAAGCTTTCTTT. It specifies CASSSDLLHTEAFF.

This chain connects TRBV11-2 to TRBJ1-5, with a tentative D call TRBD1 (6 bases). V was pared by 5 bases and J by 0 bases, with 17 bases between. The CDR3 has 17 amino acids. Germline V lookup: CDR1 SGHAT, CDR2 FQNNGV. Here the CDR3 reads CASSKYRQANSNQPQHF. As DNA, the CDR3 is TGTGCCAGCAGCAAATATCGACAGGCGAATAGCAATCAGCCCCAGCATTTT.

Many counts were recorded for this clonotype. The gene calls are TRBV12-5 and TRBJ2-7; 8 bases line up with TRBD2. CDR1 and CDR2 (germline): LGHNT, FRNRAP. The CDR3 consists of 13 residues. V dropped 6 bases and J dropped 5; count of bases not matched to a gene: 6. CDR3: CASGSGLAHEQYF. In nucleotides, the CDR3 is TGTGCTAGTGGCTCTGGACTAGCCCACGAGCAGTACTTC.

At least ten counts were recorded for this clonotype. The chain employs TRBV28 and TRBJ2-5, with D tentatively TRBD2 (5 bases). Germline V gene lookup returns CDR1 MDHEN and CDR2 SYDVKM. There are 13 residues in the CDR3. The V end was cut by 4 bases, the J end by 5 bases, with 11 bases between. The CDR3 nucleotides read TGTGCCAGCAGTTCCCCCCCGGGGGAGACCCAGTACTTC. It encodes CASSSPPGETQYF.

In its sample, this clonotype was seen many times. This sequence joins TRBV27 and TRBJ1-6; 7 bases agree with TRBD1. This CDR3 is built from 16 residues. CDR1 is MNHEY, CDR2 SMNVEV, per germline (reference sequence). V lost 4 bases and J lost 10; bases outside the gene matches: 13. The CDR3 DNA sequence: TGTGCCAGCAGTTCTTTAAAGACAGGGACTAAATCACCCCTCCACTTT. It encodes CASSSLKTGTKSPLHF.

This clonotype came up many times. The V and J genes are TRBV28 and TRBJ1-5; no clear D. The V end lost 3 bases, the J end lost 0 bases, and 6 bases lay between the germline ends. This CDR3 has 14 amino acids. Germline V lookup: CDR1 MDHEN, CDR2 SYDVKM. The DNA for the CDR3 is TGTGCCAGCAGTTTTGCTTATAGCAATCAGCCCCAGCATTTT. Protein product: CASSFAYSNQPQHF.

This clonotype occurred many times. At one boundary the junction diverges from the germline segment, which might be a read error. The chain uses TRBV9 and TRBJ1-5; TRBD1 agrees at 7 bases. Germline CDR1 SGDLS, CDR2 YYNGEE. There are 14 residues in the CDR3. The CDR3 loop is CASTVTGAGEPQHF. CDR3 in DNA: TGTGCCAGCACCGTAACAGGGGCCGGGGAGCCCCAGCATTTT.

The chain links TRBV12-3 or TRBV12-4 to TRBJ1-2, with no clear D. There are 15 residues in the CDR3. With 3 bases removed from V and 8 bases from J, the gap between germline ends came to 19 bases. CDR3 amino acids: CASSFRTERLRGYTF. The DNA of the CDR3 is TGTGCCAGCAGTTTCCGGACGGAGAGGCTTCGGGGCTACACCTTC.

This clonotype appeared many times. In nucleotides, the CDR3 is TGTGCCAGCAGCGGGCCCTACTATGGCTACACCTTC. Translating gives CASSGPYYGYTF. The V and J genes are TRBV6-1 and TRBJ1-2; D gene unclear. Between the trimmed V and J ends, which lost 6 bases and 3 bases, there was a span of 8 bases. Germline V gene lookup returns CDR1 MNHNS and CDR2 SASEGT. This CDR3 contains 12 residues.

V gene TRBV6-5 combines with J gene TRBJ1-2; 11 bases fit TRBD1. The CDR3 spans 17 residues. The junction had 11 bases not matched to a gene; V was cut back by 2 bases and J by 6 bases. Germline CDR1 MNHEY, CDR2 SVGAGI. The CDR3 sequence: CASSYISVGTGGDGYTF. CDR3 bases: TGTGCCAGCAGTTACATCTCAGTTGGGACAGGGGGAGATGGCTACACCTTC.

This clonotype was seen many times. The chain carries TRBV29-1 and TRBJ1-2, with a weak D call TRBD1 (6 bases). Germline CDR1 reads SQVTM; CDR2 reads ANQGSEA. This CDR3 has 15 amino acids. V lost 7 bases and J 3 bases, leaving 21 bases between the germline ends. CDR3: CSASDRQDEYYGYTF. As DNA, the CDR3 is TGCAGCGCTTCCGACCGACAGGACGAATACTATGGCTACACCTTC.

This clonotype was counted many times. This chain links TRBV12-3 or TRBV12-4 with TRBJ2-7; 9 bases line up with TRBD1. This CDR3 has 16 amino acids. J gave up 5 bases and V 5 bases, and 13 bases lay outside the gene matches. The CDR3 DNA follows: TGTGCCAGCAGTGCGACACGCCGGGACAGGGCTAACGAGCAGTACTTC. Protein sequence: CASSATRRDRANEQYF.

This clonotype was recorded at least ten times. J is TRBJ1-5 and V is TRBV7-2, with D unresolved. This CDR3 is built from 13 residues. Germline values: CDR1 SGHTA, CDR2 FQGNSA. The V and J ends lost 1 base and 4 bases respectively, with 5 bases between them. Here the CDR3 reads CASSLEQNQPQHF. The CDR3 nucleotides are TGTGCCAGCAGCTTAGAACAGAATCAGCCCCAGCATTTT.

This clonotype was found many times. The chain joins TRBV27 to TRBJ2-2; D unresolved. The CDR3 covers 13 residues. Trimming pared 2 bases from V and 8 bases from J, leaving 9 bases between. Germline V lookup: CDR1 MNHEY, CDR2 SMNVEV (reference sequence). CDR3 residues: CASSLISIGELFF. For the CDR3, the DNA is TGTGCCAGCAGTTTAATATCGATTGGGGAGCTGTTTTTT.

Many counts were recorded for this clonotype. The CDR3 DNA is TGTGCCAGCAGTTTAATGGATTCTGGAAACACCATATATTTT. This codes for CASSLMDSGNTIYF. The chain joins TRBV28 to TRBJ1-3, with D hard to call. The CDR3 runs to 14 residues. Germline loops: CDR1 MDHEN, CDR2 SYDVKM. V was cut by 2 bases and J by 1 base, with 6 bases left in between.